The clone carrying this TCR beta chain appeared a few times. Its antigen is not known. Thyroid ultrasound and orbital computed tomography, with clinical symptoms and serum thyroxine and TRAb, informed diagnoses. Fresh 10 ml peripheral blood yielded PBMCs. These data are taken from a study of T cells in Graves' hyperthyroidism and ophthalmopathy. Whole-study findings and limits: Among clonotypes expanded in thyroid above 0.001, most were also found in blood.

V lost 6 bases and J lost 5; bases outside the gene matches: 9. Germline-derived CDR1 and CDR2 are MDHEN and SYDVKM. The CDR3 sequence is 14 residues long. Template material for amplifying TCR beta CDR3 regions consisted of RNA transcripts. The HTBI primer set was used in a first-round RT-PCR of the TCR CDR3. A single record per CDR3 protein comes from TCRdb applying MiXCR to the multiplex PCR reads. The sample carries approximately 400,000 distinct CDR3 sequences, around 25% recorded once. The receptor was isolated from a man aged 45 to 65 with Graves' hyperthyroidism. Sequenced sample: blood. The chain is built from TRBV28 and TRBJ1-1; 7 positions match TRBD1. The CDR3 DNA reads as TGTGCCAGCAGCCGAGGGACAGAAAGAACTGAAGCTTTCTTT. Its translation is CASSRGTERTEAFF.